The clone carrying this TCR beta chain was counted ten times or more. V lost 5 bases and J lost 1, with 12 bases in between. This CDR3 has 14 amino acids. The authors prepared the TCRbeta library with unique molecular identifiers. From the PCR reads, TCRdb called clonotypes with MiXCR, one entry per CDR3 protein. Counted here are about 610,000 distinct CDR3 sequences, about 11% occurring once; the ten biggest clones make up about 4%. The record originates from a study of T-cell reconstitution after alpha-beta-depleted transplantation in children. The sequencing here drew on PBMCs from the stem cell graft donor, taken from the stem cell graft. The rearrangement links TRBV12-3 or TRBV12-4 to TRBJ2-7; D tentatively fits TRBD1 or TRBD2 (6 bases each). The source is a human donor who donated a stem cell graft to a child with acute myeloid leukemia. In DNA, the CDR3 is TGTGCCAGCAGTCTCACAGGGACTTCCTACGAGCAGTACTTC. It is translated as CASSLTGTSYEQYF.